The clone carrying this T cell receptor (beta chain) appeared a few times. Its matching antigen is unknown. A read error may account for a junction end that differs from germline. The CDR3 consists of 13 residues. The germline CDR1 and CDR2 sequences are MGHRA and YSYEKL. Primed by a sample-barcoded 5' primer and a J-beta primer mix, a second PCR proceeded for 7 to 11 cycles. Researchers report that a template-switch adaptor with 12 random nucleotides tagged each cDNA molecule. TCRdb fed the 5' RACE reads into MiXCR, producing one record per CDR3 protein. The sample carries 1 million or so distinct CDR3 sequences, 45% recorded once. The source of the sample is a study of blood T cells in healthy people across ages. Whole-study results and caveats: From one million sequenced T cells, diversity estimates were lower bounds.

Sequenced: blood. This receptor was obtained from a woman aged 55-75 years in good health. The chain carries TRBV4-1 and TRBJ2-5; TRBD1 matches 8 bases. CDR3 nucleotide sequence: TGCGTCAGCAGCCAAGGACAGGGCCAGACCCAGTACTTC. Its translation is CVSSQGQGQTQYF.